The T cell receptor beta chain under discussion was sequenced for a study of blood T cell repertoires in COVID-19. Overall study context: The analysed material was cDNA or gDNA that came from T cells, B-cell-depleted T cells, or PBMCs.

Trimming took 2 bases from V and 1 from J; bases not matched to a gene: 10. CDR1 is SGHTA and CDR2 is FQGNSA in the germline V gene. The CDR3 totals 17 residues. Original processing methods: Scientists estimated how many nucleated cells there were by amplifying reference gene primers. Produced via immunoSEQ multiplex PCR; TCRdb's table is partial and in-frame only. D and trimming come from the DNA, and the V and J calls and clone size come from that table. Of approximately 480,000 clones in the sample, roughly nine tenths were seen once. Two consecutive negative NP/OP PCR tests, clearance, or resolved symptoms defined Cohort 3 recovery.

Sequenced material: PBMCs or T cells enriched from blood (not recorded which). The TCR comes from a woman in her late teens or twenties who had recovered from COVID-19. V gene TRBV7-2 combines with J gene TRBJ2-5, with 7 positions matching TRBD1. CDR3 protein: CASSLLTGAYLQETQYF. CDR3 nucleotides: TGTGCCAGCAGCTTACTTACAGGGGCCTACCTCCAAGAGACCCAGTACTTC.